This paragraph reports one T cell receptor beta chain. No antigen is known for it. The data originate from a study of T cell responses to AZD1222 COVID-19 vaccine. General study points: Baseline seropositives among AZD1222 recipients totaled only five to seven. Along spike, vaccine-associated CD4 TCRs were found throughout, with dominance at 160-218 and 743-854. Samples come after the peak T cell response, not at day 14. Close to half of all spike-specific TCRs reportedly target regions of the variants that are unmutated.

The germline V gene has CDR1 LGHDT and CDR2 YNNKEL (reference sequence). CDR3 length: 15 residues. Between the trimmed V and J ends, which lost 0 bases and 4 bases, there was a span of 9 bases. TCRdb's table, derived via immunoSEQ multiplex PCR, lists solely in-frame clones and lacks some. This table has 80,000 to 130,000 clones, about 83% appearing once. The chain combines TRBV3-1 (or the pseudogene TRBV3-2) with TRBJ2-2, with D possibly being TRBD1 or TRBD2 (5 bases each). This sample comprised peripheral blood, obtained on day 0 of AZD1222 vaccination. The clonotype was recovered from an adult in good health. CDR3 coding DNA: TGTGCCAGCAGCCAAGAATGGGGGTTCACCGGGGAGCTGTTTTTT. This codes for CASSQEWGFTGELFF.